The 12 T cell receptor beta chains given below trace back to one sample, sequenced in a study of blood T cell repertoires in COVID-19. Generated by immunoSEQ multiplex PCR, the TCRdb table keeps only in-frame clones and is missing some. The sample comprises approximately 72,000 clones, approximately 85% of which are singletons, and about a third rests with the top ten. Sequenced input: peripheral blood. The receptors were gathered from an elderly woman with active or convalescent COVID-19.

The count of this clone is one. The J gene is TRBJ2-7, the V gene TRBV2; 9 bases agree with TRBD1. Germline loops: CDR1 SNHLY, CDR2 FYNNEI. V lost 7 bases, J lost 2 bases, and 6 bases stayed unmatched. The CDR3 length is 14 residues. CDR3 DNA sequence: TGTGCCAGCAACCCGGACAGGGGACCCTACGAGCAGTACTTC. Translation: CASNPDRGPYEQYF.

The chain joins TRBV21-1 to TRBJ1-4; the tabulated D call, TRBD1, remains unverified against the DNA. TRBV21-1 is classified as a pseudogene. There are 15 residues in the CDR3. DNA of the CDR3: TGTGCCAGCAGCAGAGGGACAGGGGGAAATGAAAAACTGTTTTTT. It yields the protein CASSRGTGGNEKLFF.

The chain employs TRBV15 and TRBJ2-1; weak D call: TRBD1 (5 bases). Germline CDR1 and CDR2: LNHNV and YYDKDF (reference sequence). The CDR3 has 16 amino acids. The germline V and J ends were trimmed by 0 bases and 4 bases, with 13 bases remaining between them. The CDR3 protein is CATSRDRTNRYNEQFF. The CDR3 bases are TGTGCCACCAGCAGAGATCGAACGAACAGGTACAATGAGCAGTTCTTC.

The chain recombines TRBV4-3 with TRBJ1-6; D ambiguous. Between the trimmed V and J ends, which lost 0 bases and 10 bases, there was a span of 7 bases. The length of the CDR3 is 13 residues. Germline V CDR1 and CDR2: LGHNA, YSLEER. CDR3 protein: CASSQESGSPLHF. CDR3 sequence (DNA): TGCGCCAGCAGCCAAGAGAGCGGCTCACCCCTCCACTTT.

In its sample, this clone was seen once. V usage is TRBV7-9 and J usage is TRBJ2-7; 14 nucleotides match TRBD2. V was clipped by 5 bases and J by 0 bases; unmatched bases: 9. The CDR3 length is 18 residues. Germline V gene data show CDR1 as SEHNR and CDR2 as FQNEAQ (reference sequence). The CDR3 nucleotides are TGTGCCAGCAGCCCTTCTGGGACTAGCGGGGGAAACTCCTACGAGCAGTACTTC. Translated, it gives CASSPSGTSGGNSYEQYF.

The chain combines TRBV10-2 with TRBJ2-1, with 7 nucleotides matching TRBD1. CDR1 is WSHSY, CDR2 SAAADI, per germline. V was clipped by 4 bases and J by 9 bases; unmatched bases: 3. The CDR3 contains 12 residues. The CDR3 DNA reads TGCGCCAGCAGTGGGGACAGTCGTGAGCAGTTCTTC. Its translation is CASSGDSREQFF.

This chain joins TRBV6-5 and TRBJ1-5; D uncertain. The CDR3 spans 14 residues. Germline V gene lookup returns CDR1 MNHEY and CDR2 SVGAGI. Trimming took off 5 bases at V and 3 bases at J, with 11 bases between the two ends. CDR3 sequence (DNA): TGTGCCAGCAGTCCACCAACATACAATCAGCCCCAGCATTTT. Its translation: CASSPPTYNQPQHF.

The V and J genes are TRBV27 and TRBJ1-6; 10 bases are a match to TRBD1. V dropped 3 bases and J dropped 0; count of bases not matched to a gene: 5. The CDR3 extends over 18 amino acids. CDR1 is MNHEY and CDR2 is SMNVEV in the germline V gene (reference sequence). CDR3 sequence reads: CASSLRTGGSSYNSPLHF. CDR3 sequence (DNA): TGTGCCAGCAGTTTGCGGACAGGGGGGAGCTCCTATAATTCACCCCTCCACTTT.

This rearrangement joins TRBV6-6 to TRBJ1-1; D perhaps matches TRBD1 (5 bases). The ends were cut back, 2 bases at V and 1 base at J, with 14 bases in the middle. CDR3 size: 16 residues. Germline V gene sequence: CDR1 MNHNY, CDR2 SVGAGI (reference sequence). CDR3 sequence reads: CASSYPSGPSNTEAFF. The DNA for the CDR3 is TGTGCCAGCAGTTACCCTTCAGGGCCGTCGAACACTGAAGCTTTCTTT.

V is TRBV15 and J is TRBJ2-2, with D possibly being TRBD1 (5 bases). Germline V lookup: CDR1 LNHNV, CDR2 YYDKDF (reference sequence). The V end lost 0 bases, the J end lost 4 bases, and 6 bases lay between the germline ends. The CDR3 contains 14 residues. The CDR3 spells CATSRDRATGELFF. As DNA, the CDR3 is TGTGCCACCAGCAGAGACAGGGCCACCGGGGAGCTGTTTTTT.

The rearrangement joins TRBV2 to TRBJ2-7, with TRBD1 as a possible D gene (5 bases). V was pared by 3 bases and J by 3 bases, with 6 bases between. The CDR3 has 12 residues. The germline CDR1 and CDR2 sequences are SNHLY and FYNNEI. CDR3: CASSDDSYEQYF. CDR3 DNA sequence: TGTGCCAGCAGTGACGACAGCTACGAGCAGTACTTC.

The V call is TRBV5-1, the J call TRBJ1-3; D might be TRBD1 (6 bases). Germline V CDR1 and CDR2: SGHRS, YFSETQ. V gave up 1 base and J gave up 2 bases, with 13 bases separating them. CDR3 length: 16 amino acids. Here the CDR3 DNA reads TGCGCCAGCAGCTTGCAAACAGGGCTCCCTGGAAACACCATATATTTT. Its translation is CASSLQTGLPGNTIYF.